A selection of T cell receptor beta chains follows, all from one sample in a study of blood T cell repertoires in COVID-19. The table came from immunoSEQ multiplex PCR; TCRdb's copy has only in-frame clones and leaves some out. The sample lists about 280,000 clones; 70% to 90% were seen once. Sample: peripheral blood. These TCRs come from a woman aged 30 to 39 who had recovered from COVID-19. Both conserved end residues are part of each CDR3. Fields, in order: J gene, clone size, V gene, D gene, CDR3 protein, CDR3 DNA. A D gene is named only where the DNA matches it firmly. Size values are once, few and many counts, or a class for expanded clones, and some rows have none.

>TRBJ1-5|.|TRBV10-2|TRBD1
CASSGRGQSSNQPQHF
TGCGCCAGCAGTGGCAGGGGGCAAAGTAGCAATCAGCCCCAGCATTTT
>TRBJ2-2|.|TRBV6-6|TRBD2
CASSMRSGGTGELFF
TGTGCCAGCAGCATGCGTAGCGGGGGGACCGGGGAGCTGTTTTTT
>TRBJ2-7|once|TRBV7-2|TRBD1
CASSEQGNSYEQYF
TGTGCCAGCAGCGAACAGGGGAATTCCTACGAGCAGTACTTC
>TRBJ2-1|.|TRBV18|TRBD2
CASSPYPFGGGPDNEQFF
TGTGCCAGCTCACCATATCCGTTTGGCGGGGGACCGGACAATGAGCAGTTCTTC
>TRBJ2-5|once|TRBV5-6|.
CASSFRGSETQYF
TGTGCCAGCAGCTTCCGAGGGTCAGAGACCCAGTACTTC
>TRBJ1-6|.|TRBV27|TRBD1
CASSFNRDRGSPLHF
TGTGCCAGCAGTTTCAACCGGGACAGGGGTTCACCCCTCCACTTT
>TRBJ1-5|.|TRBV28|.
CASSKEAGVGNQPQHF
TGTGCCAGCAGTAAGGAAGCAGGGGTCGGAAATCAGCCCCAGCATTTT
>TRBJ1-3|once|TRBV10-3|.
CAISETPSGNTIYF
TGTGCCATCAGTGAGACTCCCTCTGGAAACACCATATATTTT
>TRBJ1-5|.|TRBV7-2|TRBD1
CASSALQGEPQHF
TGTGCCAGCAGCGCCTTGCAGGGGGAGCCCCAGCATTTT
>TRBJ2-1|.|TRBV9|.
CASSVDNTRDEQFF
TGTGCCAGCAGCGTAGATAATACGAGGGATGAGCAGTTCTTC
>TRBJ1-2|.|TRBV5-1|.
CASSLDYRQINGYTF
TGCGCCAGCAGCTTGGACTACAGGCAAATAAATGGCTACACCTTC
>TRBJ2-7|.|TRBV5-1|.
CASSLAVSSDEQYF
TGCGCCAGCAGCTTGGCGGTATCTTCGGACGAGCAGTACTTC
>TRBJ1-1|.|TRBV19|.
CASSRPTENTEAFF
TGTGCCAGTAGTAGACCGACAGAGAACACTGAAGCTTTCTTT
>TRBJ2-3|.|TRBV7-3|.
CASSLNGNTDTQYF
TGTGCCAGCAGCTTAAACGGGAACACAGATACGCAGTATTTT
>TRBJ1-3|.|TRBV28|.
CASSLLQGRSGNTIYF
TGTGCCAGCAGTTTGTTACAGGGCCGCTCTGGAAACACCATATATTTT
>TRBJ1-2|.|TRBV18|TRBD1
CASSPTDRADGYTF
TGTGCCAGCTCACCCACTGACAGGGCGGATGGCTACACCTTC
>TRBJ2-7|.|TRBV12-3/TRBV12-4|.
CASSFEPTLEQYF
TGTGCCAGCAGTTTTGAGCCTACCCTCGAGCAGTACTTC
>TRBJ1-1|.|TRBV19|.
CASISWGGAMNTEAFF
TGTGCCAGTATCTCCTGGGGGGGGGCGATGAACACTGAAGCTTTCTTT
>TRBJ2-1|.|TRBV5-1|TRBD1
CASSPTPPGQGDDEQFF
TGCGCCAGCAGCCCAACACCACCGGGACAGGGGGATGATGAGCAGTTCTTC
>TRBJ1-1|.|TRBV19|.
CASSAQGTEAFF
TGTGCCAGTAGTGCTCAGGGAACTGAAGCTTTCTTT
>TRBJ2-7|.|TRBV1|.
CTSSHLWCRTSGTPEEEQYF
TGCACCAGCAGCCACCTATGGTGCAGGACTAGCGGCACCCCCGAGGAGGAGCAGTACTTC
>TRBJ1-2|.|TRBV6-5|.
CASSDRSYGYTF
TGTGCCAGCAGCGACAGGAGCTATGGCTACACCTTC
>TRBJ1-1|few|TRBV6-2/TRBV6-3|.
CASSYRGTVEAFF
TGTGCCAGCAGTTACCGAGGAACGGTTGAAGCTTTCTTT
>TRBJ1-1|.|TRBV11-2|.
CASSPQGTEAFF
TGTGCCAGCAGCCCCCAGGGGACTGAAGCTTTCTTT
>TRBJ2-1|.|TRBV27|.
CASSFREGGSEQFF
TGTGCCAGCAGTTTCAGGGAGGGGGGGAGTGAGCAGTTCTTC
>TRBJ1-2|.|TRBV5-1|.
CASSPRAGRGLGYTF
TGCGCCAGCAGCCCCCGCGCGGGGCGCGGACTCGGCTACACCTTC
>TRBJ1-5|.|TRBV6-6|.
CASRTGLNQPQHF
TGTGCCAGCAGAACAGGGCTTAATCAGCCCCAGCATTTT
>TRBJ1-1|.|TRBV7-9|.
CASSFSGTEAFF
TGTGCCAGCAGCTTCTCAGGGACTGAAGCTTTCTTT
>TRBJ2-1|.|TRBV4-1|TRBD1
CASRGTGDNEQFF
TGCGCCAGCAGGGGGACAGGGGACAATGAGCAGTTCTTC
>TRBJ2-3|.|TRBV27|TRBD1
CASSWGQGPDTQYF
TGTGCCAGCAGTTGGGGACAGGGTCCAGATACGCAGTATTTT
>TRBJ2-6|.|TRBV5-4|TRBD1
CASSPGQGNSGANVLTF
TGTGCCAGCAGCCCCGGACAGGGTAACTCTGGGGCCAACGTCCTGACTTTC
>TRBJ2-2|.|TRBV2|TRBD1
CASSELTGASGELFF
TGTGCCAGCAGTGAACTAACAGGGGCCTCCGGGGAGCTGTTTTTT
>TRBJ2-3|.|TRBV5-5|TRBD2
CASSRLAGEFQWGTDTQYF
TGTGCCAGCAGCCGACTAGCGGGAGAGTTCCAATGGGGTACAGATACGCAGTATTTT
>TRBJ2-1|.|TRBV7-2|.
CASSSRGQSYNEQFF
TGTGCCAGCAGCTCCAGAGGACAATCCTACAATGAGCAGTTCTTC
>TRBJ1-2|.|TRBV12-3/TRBV12-4|.
CASSQQSNYGYTF
TGTGCCAGCAGTCAACAGAGTAACTATGGCTACACCTTC
>TRBJ2-7|.|TRBV19|TRBD1
CASSIGSLDRVKDEQYF
TGTGCCAGTAGTATAGGGTCTTTGGACAGGGTGAAAGACGAGCAGTACTTC
>TRBJ1-5|.|TRBV11-2|TRBD1
CASSRTGDPNQPQHF
TGTGCCAGCAGTCGAACAGGGGATCCAAATCAGCCCCAGCATTTT
>TRBJ2-6|.|TRBV2|.
CASSERRLISGANVLTF
TGTGCCAGCAGTGAACGGCGACTCATCTCTGGGGCCAACGTCCTGACTTTC
>TRBJ1-3|once|TRBV18|.
CASSLAGKETGNTIYF
TGTGCCAGCTCATTGGCGGGAAAAGAAACTGGAAACACCATATATTTT
>TRBJ2-2|few|TRBV7-3|.
CASSETPGNMEAGELFF
TGTGCCAGCAGCGAGACACCCGGGAATATGGAAGCCGGGGAGCTGTTTTTT
>TRBJ2-1|.|TRBV4-1|TRBD2
CAIQGLAGVGEQFF
TGCGCCATCCAGGGACTAGCGGGGGTGGGGGAGCAGTTCTTC
>TRBJ2-2|.|TRBV7-9|TRBD2
CASKGLAATNTGELFF
TGTGCCAGCAAGGGACTAGCGGCGACGAACACCGGGGAGCTGTTTTTT
>TRBJ2-5|.|TRBV7-2|TRBD2
CASSFGGGETQYF
TGTGCCAGCAGCTTCGGCGGGGGGGAGACCCAGTACTTC
>TRBJ2-7|.|TRBV7-2|TRBD1
CASSPGQGLTYEQYF
TGTGCCAGCAGCCCGGGACAGGGGTTAACCTACGAGCAGTACTTC
>TRBJ2-1|.|TRBV28|.
CASSGGQTYNEQFF
TGTGCCAGCAGCGGCGGGCAAACCTACAATGAGCAGTTCTTC
>TRBJ1-1|few|TRBV3-1/TRBV3-2|.
CASSQVVGSTEAFF
TGTGCCAGCAGCCAAGTAGTGGGGAGCACTGAAGCTTTCTTT
>TRBJ2-3|.|TRBV27|TRBD1
CASSLSRIDRATDTQYF
TGTGCCAGCAGTTTATCCCGTATAGACAGGGCAACAGATACGCAGTATTTT
>TRBJ2-3|.|TRBV5-1|TRBD2
CASSLAANTDTQYF
TGCGCCAGCAGCCTAGCGGCGAACACAGATACGCAGTATTTT
>TRBJ2-3|.|TRBV19|TRBD2
CASSLLAGSTDTQYF
TGTGCCAGTAGTCTGCTAGCGGGGAGCACAGATACGCAGTATTTT
>TRBJ2-1|few|TRBV18|.
CASSPSGSDNEQFF
TGTGCCAGCTCACCCAGCGGGTCCGACAATGAGCAGTTCTTC
>TRBJ2-7|.|TRBV5-6|TRBD1
CASSLGLGQGLGQYF
TGTGCCAGCAGCTTGGGGCTAGGACAGGGCCTCGGGCAGTACTTC
>TRBJ1-4|.|TRBV5-1|.
CASSYAGTTNEKLFF
TGCGCCAGCAGCTATGCAGGAACCACTAATGAAAAACTGTTTTTT
>TRBJ2-3|once|TRBV29-1|.
CSVGTGSTDTQYF
TGCAGCGTTGGGACGGGGAGCACAGATACGCAGTATTTT
>TRBJ1-6|.|TRBV9|.
CASSVAGSYNSPLHF
TGTGCCAGCAGCGTCGCCGGCTCCTATAATTCACCCCTCCACTTT
>TRBJ2-3|.|TRBV28|TRBD2
CASSTPAGRTGTDTQYF
TGTGCCAGCAGCACCCCAGCGGGACGAACTGGCACAGATACGCAGTATTTT
>TRBJ1-2|.|TRBV3-1/TRBV3-2|.
CASSQGRGYTF
TGTGCCAGCAGCCAAGGGCGGGGCTACACCTTC